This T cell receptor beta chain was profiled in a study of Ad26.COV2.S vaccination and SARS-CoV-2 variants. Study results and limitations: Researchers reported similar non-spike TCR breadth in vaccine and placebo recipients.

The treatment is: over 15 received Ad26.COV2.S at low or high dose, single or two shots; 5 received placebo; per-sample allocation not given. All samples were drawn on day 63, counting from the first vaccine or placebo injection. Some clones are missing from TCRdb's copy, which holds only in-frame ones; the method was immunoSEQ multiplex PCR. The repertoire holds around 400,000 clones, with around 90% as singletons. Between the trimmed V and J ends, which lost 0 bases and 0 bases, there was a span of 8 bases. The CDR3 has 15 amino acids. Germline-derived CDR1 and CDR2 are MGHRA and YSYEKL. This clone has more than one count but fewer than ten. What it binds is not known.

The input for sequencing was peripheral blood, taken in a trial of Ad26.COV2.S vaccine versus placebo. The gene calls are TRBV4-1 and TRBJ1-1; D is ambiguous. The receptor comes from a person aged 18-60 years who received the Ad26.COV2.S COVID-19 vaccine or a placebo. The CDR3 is CASSQDTALNTEAFF. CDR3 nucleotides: TGCGCCAGCAGCCAAGATACAGCTTTGAACACTGAAGCTTTCTTT.